A single sample is the source of the 11 T cell receptor beta chains below, sequenced in a study of blood T cells in healthy people across ages. For the second PCR, which ran for roughly 6 to 12 cycles, a sample-barcoded 5' primer and a J-beta primer mix were used. Using its own MiXCR run on the 5' RACE reads, TCRdb lists one record per CDR3 protein. In the table there are roughly 1.5 million distinct CDR3 sequences, roughly 43% of which are singletons. The sequenced sample was blood. These receptors came from a woman aged 18-35 years in good health.

V gene TRBV4-3 combines with J gene TRBJ2-3, with TRBD2 identical over 10 bases. CDR1 and CDR2 (germline): LGHNA, YSLEER. The CDR3 has 16 residues. The V segment lost 1 base and the J segment 4 bases; nucleotides outside the gene matches: 5. CDR3 protein: CASSQAPTSGADTQYF. The CDR3 region has the DNA TGCGCCAGCAGCCAAGCGCCCACTAGCGGGGCAGATACGCAGTATTTT.

This clonotype was seen a few times. The chain recombines TRBV7-9 with TRBJ2-3, with TRBD1 matching over 9 bases. This CDR3 spans 20 amino acids. The germline V gene encodes CDR1 SEHNR and CDR2 FQNEAQ (reference sequence). J lost 4 bases, V lost 0 bases, and 17 bases had no gene match. The CDR3: CASSLAGGFDGQGWADTQYF. In nucleotides, the CDR3 is TGTGCCAGCAGCTTAGCGGGAGGATTCGACGGACAGGGGTGGGCAGATACGCAGTATTTT.

V is TRBV6-2 or TRBV6-3 and J is TRBJ2-3; D might be TRBD2 (7 bases). Looked up from germline, CDR1 is MNHEY and CDR2 is SVGEGT. The CDR3 has 15 amino acids. V gave up 4 bases and J gave up 8 bases, with 19 bases separating them. CDR3 nucleotide sequence: TGTGCCAGCAGTTCGCTAGCGGAGGGGGTAGGTACGCAGTATTTT. Protein: CASSSLAEGVGTQYF.

J is TRBJ1-1 and V is TRBV30, with a tentative D call TRBD1 (6 bases). This CDR3 is 16 amino acids long. CDR1 and CDR2 from the germline V gene are GTSNPN and SVGIG (reference sequence). V gave up 4 bases and J gave up 2 bases, with 20 bases separating them. In DNA, the CDR3 is TGTGCCTGGAATCGGACAGCTACCTCTTTAAACACTGAAGCTTTCTTT. Protein: CAWNRTATSLNTEAFF. The full variable domain, its missing parts supplied by reference TRBV30 and TRBJ1-1, is SQTIHQWPATLVQPVGSPLSLECTVEGTSNPNLYWYRQAAGRGLQLLFYSVGIGQISSEVPQNLSASRPQDRQFILSSKKLLLSDSGFYLCAWNRTATSLNTEAFFGQGTRLTVV.

The V and J genes are TRBV6-1 and TRBJ1-1; D not resolved. The CDR3 covers 13 residues. Trimming pared 2 bases from V and 0 bases from J, leaving 4 bases between. Looked up from germline, CDR1 is MNHNS and CDR2 is SASEGT. As DNA, the CDR3 is TGTGCCAGCAGTGAAAAGTTGAACACTGAAGCTTTCTTT. Protein product: CASSEKLNTEAFF.

The genes are TRBV7-2 and TRBJ1-4, with 8 bases that match TRBD1. Germline trimming cut 5 bases from V and 7 bases from J; bases unmatched to any gene: 3. The CDR3 loop spans 13 amino acids. Per the germline V gene, CDR1 is SGHTA and CDR2 is FQGNSA. The CDR3 sequence: CASSTGQGEKLFF. The CDR3 DNA reads as TGTGCCAGCAGCACCGGACAGGGTGAAAAACTGTTTTTT.

This chain uses TRBV5-1 with TRBJ2-3; 13 nucleotides agree with TRBD2. The CDR3 loop spans 18 amino acids. Trimming removed 4 bases from V and 2 bases from J; junction bases left unmatched: 10. CDR1 is SGHRS and CDR2 is YFSETQ in the germline V gene. CDR3 region: CASSKGTSGTLFTDTQYF. CDR3 nucleotide sequence: TGCGCCAGCAGCAAAGGGACTAGCGGGACGCTCTTCACAGATACGCAGTATTTT. The variable domain in full, completed from reference TRBV5-1 and TRBJ2-3, reads KAGVTQTPRYLIKTRGQQVTLSCSPISGHRSVSWYQQTPGQGLQFLFEYFSETQRNKGNFPGRFSGRQFSNSRSEMNVSTLELGDSALYLCASSKGTSGTLFTDTQYFGPGTRLTVL.

The chain combines TRBV20-1 with TRBJ1-2; D remains ambiguous. Trimming removed 0 bases from V and 1 base from J, with 12 bases in between. The CDR3 contains 15 residues. Germline V gene lookup returns CDR1 DFQATT and CDR2 SNEGSKA (reference sequence). This chain's CDR3 is CSARDVEGNNYGYTF. CDR3 bases: TGCAGTGCTAGAGATGTGGAAGGGAATAACTATGGCTACACCTTC.

This clonotype occurred a few times. The chain couples TRBV29-1 to TRBJ2-3; TRBD1 might be the D (6 bases). Trimming pared 8 bases from V and 4 bases from J, leaving 10 bases between. Germline V CDR1 and CDR2: SQVTM, ANQGSEA. The CDR3 sequence is 11 residues long. The CDR3 region is CSPQGPDTQYF. The DNA of the CDR3 is TGCAGCCCCCAGGGGCCAGATACGCAGTATTTT.

In its sample, this clonotype was seen a few times. This sequence joins TRBV28 and TRBJ1-1; D unresolved. CDR3 size: 12 residues. Germline-derived CDR1 and CDR2 are MDHEN and SYDVKM. With 8 bases removed from V and 5 bases from J, the gap between germline ends came to 12 bases. CDR3 in DNA: TGTGCCAGCCGCCGGTTGGTTACTGAAGCTTTCTTT. Translation: CASRRLVTEAFF.

The chain has TRBV20-1 and TRBJ2-7, with D possibly being TRBD2 (6 bases). Germline V lookup: CDR1 DFQATT, CDR2 SNEGSKA (reference sequence). The CDR3 sequence is 14 residues long. Trimming left V 1 base short and J 0 bases short, with 10 bases between. The CDR3 protein is CSARVPSVSYEQYF. CDR3 bases: TGCAGTGCTAGAGTTCCTAGCGTCTCCTACGAGCAGTACTTC.